Listed here are 8 T cell receptor beta chains from one sample, sequenced in a study of cytomegalovirus exposure and HLA in healthy donors. Clones were read by immunoSEQ multiplex PCR, and TCRdb kept only the in-frame ones, dropping some. The sample records more than 95,000 clones, around 94% being singletons. Sequencing was carried out using PBMCs. The origin of the receptors is a woman younger than 35 in good health and CMV-seronegative.

V is TRBV5-4 and J is TRBJ1-3; unclear D gene. Per germline, CDR1 SGHNT and CDR2 YYREEE (reference sequence). CDR3 length: 15 residues. Trimming left V 1 base short and J 0 bases short, with 8 bases between. CDR3 loop: CASSLPGSSGNTIYF. CDR3 DNA sequence: TGTGCCAGCAGCTTGCCCGGTAGCTCTGGAAACACCATATATTTT. Drawing the rest from reference TRBV5-4 and TRBJ1-3, the complete variable domain is ETGVTQSPTHLIKTRGQQVTLRCSSQSGHNTVSWYQQALGQGPQFIFQYYREEENGRGNFPPRFSGLQFPNYSSELNVNALELDDSALYLCASSLPGSSGNTIYFGEGSWLTVV.

This clone appeared a single time. The V gene is TRBV5-4, the J gene TRBJ2-1, with TRBD1 matching over 8 bases. Per germline, CDR1 SGHNT and CDR2 YYREEE (reference sequence). There are 13 residues in the CDR3. The junction had 6 bases not matched to a gene; V was cut back by 6 bases and J by 7 bases. CDR3 in DNA: TGTGCCAGCACAGGGGGCGCGAGGAATGAGCAGTTCTTC. This sequence encodes CASTGGARNEQFF.

The chain couples TRBV2 to TRBJ2-7, with D tentatively TRBD2 (6 bases). V lost 4 bases and J 1 base, leaving 14 bases between the germline ends. This CDR3 spans 15 amino acids. From germline, CDR1 is SNHLY and CDR2 FYNNEI. This CDR3 is CASSAPTGLSYEQYF. For the CDR3, the DNA is TGTGCCAGCAGTGCTCCCACCGGACTATCCTACGAGCAGTACTTC.

CDR3 bases: TGTGCCAGCAGCTTAGTGGAGGGAAACACCATATATTTT. Its translation: CASSLVEGNTIYF. The rearrangement joins TRBV11-2 to TRBJ1-3; no reliable D call. Trimming took off 1 base at V and 4 bases at J, with 5 bases between the two ends. The CDR3 extends over 13 amino acids. CDR1 is SGHAT, CDR2 FQNNGV, per germline.

The table lists this clone with a few counts. V and J are TRBV6-1 and TRBJ2-5; D is possibly TRBD1 (6 bases). Trimming pared 1 base from V and 4 bases from J, leaving 13 bases between. The CDR3 is 15 residues long. CDR1 and CDR2 (germline): MNHNS, SASEGT. The CDR3 here is CASSEEGERGETQYF. Written as DNA, the CDR3 is TGTGCCAGCAGTGAAGAGGGGGAGAGGGGAGAGACCCAGTACTTC.

The chain links TRBV27 to TRBJ2-1; TRBD1 matches 7 bases. This CDR3 is built from 16 residues. The ends lost 5 bases at V and 9 bases at J; junction bases unmatched: 16. Germline values: CDR1 MNHEY, CDR2 SMNVEV (reference sequence). CDR3 sequence: CASSARPGTVSREQFF. In DNA form, the CDR3 reads TGTGCCAGCAGTGCAAGACCCGGGACAGTATCCCGTGAGCAGTTCTTC.

The chain uses TRBV5-1 and TRBJ2-3; TRBD1 aligns across 9 bases. The CDR3 totals 14 residues. After removal of 4 bases from V and 3 bases from J, the junction contained 3 bases not matched to a gene. Germline CDR1 is SGHRS and CDR2 is YFSETQ. Written as DNA, the CDR3 is TGCGCCAGCAGCGGGGGGACAGGGACAGATACGCAGTATTTT. It yields the protein CASSGGTGTDTQYF.

The chain is built from TRBV5-1 and TRBJ2-7; tentative D call: TRBD2 (5 bases). The CDR3 contains 15 residues. Germline V gives CDR1 SGHRS, CDR2 YFSETQ. V lost 0 bases and J lost 7, with 17 bases in between. The CDR3 region has the DNA TGCGCCAGCAGCTTGGCGCCGGAGTCCAGGAGGGAGCAGTACTTC. Protein sequence: CASSLAPESRREQYF.